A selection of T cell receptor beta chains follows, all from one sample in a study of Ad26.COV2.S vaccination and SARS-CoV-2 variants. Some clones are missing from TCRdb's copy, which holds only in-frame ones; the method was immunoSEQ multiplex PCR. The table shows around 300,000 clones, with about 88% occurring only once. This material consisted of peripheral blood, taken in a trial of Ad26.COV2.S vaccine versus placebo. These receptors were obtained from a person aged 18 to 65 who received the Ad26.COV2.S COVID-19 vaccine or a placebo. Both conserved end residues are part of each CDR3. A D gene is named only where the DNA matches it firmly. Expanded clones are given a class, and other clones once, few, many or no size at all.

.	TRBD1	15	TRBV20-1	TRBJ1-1	TGCAGTGCTAGTCTCCGGGACAGGGCTTTCACTGAAGCTTTCTTT	CSASLRDRAFTEAFF
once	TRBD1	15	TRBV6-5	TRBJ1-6	TGTGCCAGCAGTTACGGACAGGCTTATAATTCACCCCTCCACTTT	CASSYGQAYNSPLHF
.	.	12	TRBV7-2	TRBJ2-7	TGTGCCAGCAGCTCCAGCTCCTACGAGCAGTACTTC	CASSSSSYEQYF
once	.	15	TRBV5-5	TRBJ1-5	TGTGCCAGCAGCCAAACTACAAGAGGGGATCAGCCCCAGCATTTT	CASSQTTRGDQPQHF
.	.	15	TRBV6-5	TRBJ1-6	TGTGCCAGCAGTTACTCTGGGGGCGAGTTTTCCCCCCTCCACTTT	CASSYSGGEFSPLHF
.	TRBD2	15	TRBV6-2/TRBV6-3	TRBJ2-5	TGTGCCAGCAGTTATATAGCGGGAGCGGGGGAGACCCAGTACTTC	CASSYIAGAGETQYF
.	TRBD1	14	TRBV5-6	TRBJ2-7	TGTGCCAGCAGTTTAGGGACAGGGTGGTACGAGCAGTACTTC	CASSLGTGWYEQYF
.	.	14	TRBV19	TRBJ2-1	TGTGCCAGTAGTATATCCCAGATTGTGGATGAGCAGTTCTTC	CASSISQIVDEQFF
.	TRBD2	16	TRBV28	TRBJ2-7	TGTGCCAGCAGCGAAGAGACTAGCGGCTATTACTACGAGCAGTACTTC	CASSEETSGYYYEQYF
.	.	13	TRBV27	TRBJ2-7	TGTGCCAGCAGCGAGACGCGCGGTTACGGCCAGTACTTC	CASSETRGYGQYF
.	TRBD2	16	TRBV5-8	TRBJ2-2	TGTGCCAGCAGCTTGGTTGGACTAGCCGCGACCGGGGAGCTGTTTTTT	CASSLVGLAATGELFF
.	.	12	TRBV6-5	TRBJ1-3	TGTGCCAGCTCCACTCCCGGAAACACCATATATTTT	CASSTPGNTIYF
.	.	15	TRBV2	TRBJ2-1	TGTGCCAGCGTGACTCAGGGGCAGTCCTACAATGAGCAGTTCTTC	CASVTQGQSYNEQFF
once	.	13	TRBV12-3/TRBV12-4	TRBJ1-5	TGTGCCAGCAGTTTAATTGCCGGGCAGCCCCAGCATTTT	CASSLIAGQPQHF
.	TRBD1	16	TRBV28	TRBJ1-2	TGTGCCAGCACCCTGGCAGGGGGAACTCCAAACTATGGCTACACCTTC	CASTLAGGTPNYGYTF
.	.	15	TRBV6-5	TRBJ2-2	TGTGCCAGCAGTTACCTGACACTGAACACCGGGGAGCTGTTTTTT	CASSYLTLNTGELFF
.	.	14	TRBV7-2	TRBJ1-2	TGTGCCAGCAGCTTAGATTCGGGGGGCTATGGCTACACCTTC	CASSLDSGGYGYTF
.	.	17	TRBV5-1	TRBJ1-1	TGCGCCAGCCTCGGGGCAGGGGTGTTTTTTGCGTACACTGAAGCTTTCTTT	CASLGAGVFFAYTEAFF
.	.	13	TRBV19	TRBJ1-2	TGTGCCAGTAGTATTAGACAGGAGGTTGGCTACACCTTC	CASSIRQEVGYTF
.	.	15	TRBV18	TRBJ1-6	TGTGCCAGCTCACCAAAGAGCTCCTATAATTCACCCCTCCACTTT	CASSPKSSYNSPLHF